This T cell receptor (beta chain) was obtained from a study of regulatory dendritic cells for organ transplantation. Regarding the study as a whole: Memory CD8+ clonal expansion seemed more limited with regulatory than mature dendritic cells. The most alloreactive TCR clonotypes were found in resting memory CD8+ cells. Memory CD8+ T cells were the most oligoclonal; naive cells were highly diverse.

The protocol was immunoSEQ multiplex PCR, while the TCRdb copy is restricted to in-frame clones and leaves out a portion. Found here are fewer than 40,000 clones, about 88% of them singletons; the top ten hold about 0.063%. Regarding this clone: The antigen remains undetermined.

The source of this sequence is a human donor in good health. The specimen was naive CD4+ T cells from blood. Subset: CD45RA+ naive T cells.

The CDR3 region is CASSVGDSLTRQYF. The CDR3 DNA follows: TGTGCCAGCAGCGTAGGGGACAGCCTCACACGGCAGTATTTT. The V and J genes are TRBV9 and TRBJ2-3; 7 bases agree with TRBD1. The J segment lost 11 bases and the V segment lost 0 bases, leaving 9 bases of the junction unmatched. The CDR3 sequence is 14 residues long. CDR1 and CDR2 (germline): SGDLS, YYNGEE.